These 2 T cell receptor beta chains were sequenced from one sample in a study of T cells in localized non-small cell lung cancer. Profiling relied on immunoSEQ multiplex PCR, and the TCRdb table lists in-frame clones only, not all of them. This sample has 15,000 or so clones, with roughly 81% found just once. Sequencing was performed on peripheral blood, taken before any cancer treatment. These receptor sequences come from a male donor aged 60 or older with stage I lung adenocarcinoma.

The chain links TRBV11-2 to TRBJ1-6; D might be TRBD1 (5 bases). This CDR3 is built from 14 residues. Germline V CDR1 and CDR2: SGHAT, FQNNGV. The V end lost 4 bases, the J end lost 5 bases, and 9 bases lay between the germline ends. The CDR3 DNA follows: TGTGCCAGCAGCTACGCAGGGCATAATTCACCCCTCCACTTT. Its translation is CASSYAGHNSPLHF.

This clone is a singleton in its sample. The chain recombines TRBV30 with TRBJ2-3; TRBD2 agrees at 12 bases. V lost 2 bases, J lost 7 bases, and 7 bases stayed unmatched. The germline gives CDR1 GTSNPN, CDR2 SVGIG (reference sequence). The CDR3 consists of 15 residues. CDR3 protein: CAWSPLLAGGNTQYF. The CDR3, as DNA: TGTGCCTGGAGTCCTCTACTAGCGGGAGGAAATACGCAGTATTTT.